The 7 T cell receptor beta chains listed next were all sequenced from one sample in a study of identical twins. One entry per CDR3 protein, called by TCRdb with MiXCR from the 5' RACE reads. The sample lists nearly 900,000 distinct CDR3 sequences; roughly 12% were seen once. The data also belong to a second study, concerning yellow fever vaccine responses in identical twins.

The material sequenced was PBMCs. The receptors were sampled from a young woman in good health.

The table lists this clonotype with many counts. The chain has TRBV12-3 or TRBV12-4 and TRBJ2-1, with D perhaps TRBD1 (5 bases). Trimming stripped 2 bases from V and 7 bases from J, with 15 bases between. The CDR3 length is 15 residues. The CDR3 bases are TGTGCCAGCAGTTTATCTCCAGGGCTGGGGAATGAGCAGTTCTTC. Translated: CASSLSPGLGNEQFF.

This clonotype appeared a few times. The gene calls are TRBV5-1 and TRBJ2-1; perhaps TRBD1 as D (5 bases). There are 15 residues in the CDR3. The ends were cut back, 6 bases at V and 10 bases at J, with 23 bases in the middle. Germline CDR1 SGHRS, CDR2 YFSETQ. The CDR3 protein is CASTWGSGPPGEQFF. The DNA of the CDR3 is TGCGCCAGCACTTGGGGCTCAGGGCCCCCCGGGGAGCAGTTCTTC. Looking up the rest from reference TRBV5-1 and TRBJ2-1 gives the full variable domain: KAGVTQTPRYLIKTRGQQVTLSCSPISGHRSVSWYQQTPGQGLQFLFEYFSETQRNKGNFPGRFSGRQFSNSRSEMNVSTLELGDSALYLCASTWGSGPPGEQFFGPGTRLTVL.

The chain has TRBV12-3 or TRBV12-4 and TRBJ1-6; the D gene is possibly TRBD1 (6 bases). Between the trimmed V and J ends, which lost 5 bases and 6 bases, there was a span of 11 bases. The CDR3 is 14 amino acids. The CDR3 spells CASSGQYGNSPLHF. CDR3 coding DNA: TGTGCCAGCAGTGGACAGTATGGTAATTCACCCCTCCACTTT.

The genes are TRBV27 and TRBJ2-5; 11 bases align to TRBD2. Losses at the gene ends were 6 bases for V and 1 base for J; bases not matched to a gene: 4. From germline, CDR1 is MNHEY and CDR2 SMNVEV (reference sequence). This CDR3 region has 15 residues. For the CDR3, the DNA is TGTGCCAGCAGACCTCTAGCGGGGGGCCAAGAGACCCAGTACTTC. As protein: CASRPLAGGQETQYF.

CDR3 in amino acids: CASSEPRARDLAKNIQYF. CDR3 bases: TGTGCCAGCAGTGAGCCCCGTGCCCGGGACCTAGCCAAAAACATTCAGTACTTC. The chain is built from TRBV2 and TRBJ2-4, with D perhaps TRBD1 or TRBD2 (5 bases each). This CDR3 contains 18 residues. Trimming left V 3 bases short and J 0 bases short, with 18 bases between. Germline V gene lookup returns CDR1 SNHLY and CDR2 FYNNEI.

This clonotype was counted many times. The rearrangement joins TRBV4-1 to TRBJ1-1, with D possibly matching TRBD1 (5 bases). CDR3 length: 14 residues. Germline V gives CDR1 MGHRA, CDR2 YSYEKL. V gave up 4 bases and J gave up 4 bases, with 13 bases separating them. The CDR3 DNA sequence: TGCGCCAGCAGCCCATCCGGACACGCCACTGAAGCTTTCTTT. Its translation: CASSPSGHATEAFF.

This clonotype occurred a few times. The chain links TRBV24-1 to TRBJ2-1; D is unclear. This CDR3 has 16 amino acids. The V gene's germline CDR1 is KGHDR and CDR2 SFDVKD. Trimming stripped 4 bases from V and 0 bases from J, with 12 bases between. The CDR3, as DNA: TGTGCCACCAGTGACTTACCCTCGAGCTCCTACAATGAGCAGTTCTTC. Translation gives CATSDLPSSSYNEQFF.